The clone carrying this TCR beta chain was seen a few times. The antigen is not known. The data belong to a study of radiotherapy plus CTLA-4 blockade in lung cancer. General observations from the study: According to reports, early shifts in blood T cell clones, alongside interferon-beta, forecast response most accurately. Once radiotherapy plus ipilimumab had been given, TCR clones derived from tumor expanded in blood.

Sequencing used immunoSEQ multiplex PCR; TCRdb keeps in-frame clones, though not all of them. The table records about 62,000 clones, 70% to 80% of them present only once. Germline assignment: CDR1 MGHRA and CDR2 YSYEKL. The J segment lost 6 bases and the V segment lost 2 bases, leaving 5 bases of the junction unmatched. The CDR3 contains 15 residues. The gene calls are TRBV4-1 and TRBJ1-3; TRBD1 matches at 9 bases. Material: peripheral blood, obtained from a patient treated with radiotherapy plus ipilimumab. The receptor was derived from a human donor with non-small cell lung cancer who had a complete response to radiotherapy plus ipilimumab. The CDR3 DNA sequence: TGCGCCAGCAGCCAAATCGGGACAGGGAAAAACACCATATATTTT. Its translation is CASSQIGTGKNTIYF.